These 25 T cell receptor beta chains share one sample of origin, sequenced in a study of T cell clones after liver transplantation (dated by TCRdb to about 2019). The library came from the immunoSEQ multiplex PCR assay. Drawn from immuneACCESS, this table holds only the in-frame rearrangements with V and J called that TCRdb kept. Clones are partly lost; checked studies trace under half to an unresolved V gene and leave the rest unexplained. Recorded for this sample are roughly 51,000 clones; 70% to 75% of them occurred a single time. The ten biggest clones cover 8.5% to 10% of the sample. The material sequenced was CD4+ T cells from blood, taken 52 to 60 months after liver transplant. The receptors shown here come from a human patient who received a liver transplant. Donor T cells from the graft may be present among the T cells after a transplant.

The chain recombines TRBV6-5 with TRBJ2-6; 10 bases agree with TRBD1. Trimming removed 8 bases from V and 4 bases from J; junction bases left unmatched: 5. This CDR3 has 15 amino acids. CDR1 and CDR2 from the germline V gene are MNHEY and SVGAGI. Here the CDR3 DNA reads TGTGCCAGCTGGGACAGGGGATCCGGGGCCAACGTCCTGACTTTC. This translates into CASWDRGSGANVLTF.

The rearrangement links TRBV6-1 to TRBJ1-2, with D unresolved. The CDR3 has 13 residues. CDR1 and CDR2 (germline): MNHNS, SASEGT. Trimming shortened V by 6 bases and J by 5 bases, and 13 bases separated the two germline ends. This CDR3 is CASSKKWDYGYTF. The CDR3 DNA is TGTGCCAGCAGCAAGAAATGGGATTATGGCTACACCTTC.

The rearrangement links TRBV6-5 to TRBJ2-2; weak D call: TRBD1 (6 bases). This CDR3 spans 14 amino acids. Germline assignment: CDR1 MNHEY and CDR2 SVGAGI. V shed 5 bases and J shed 4 bases, with 11 bases lying between them. CDR3 in amino acids: CASSKQGLTGELFF. In DNA, the CDR3 is TGTGCCAGCAGTAAACAGGGTCTCACCGGGGAGCTGTTTTTT.

The V and J genes are TRBV19 and TRBJ2-1, with 10 bases identical to TRBD1. The CDR3 loop spans 16 amino acids. V gave up 0 bases and J gave up 4 bases; unmatched junction bases: 3. The V gene's germline CDR1 is LNHDA and CDR2 SQIVND (reference sequence). This CDR3 reads CASSIDGQGEYNEQFF. The CDR3 coding sequence is TGTGCCAGTAGTATAGATGGACAGGGGGAATACAATGAGCAGTTCTTC.

This clone occurred a few times. Relative to the germline gene, one junction end is altered; a read error may explain this. The chain joins TRBV6-1 to TRBJ2-5; 8 positions match TRBD1. This CDR3 contains 12 residues. Per germline, CDR1 MNHNS and CDR2 SASEGT. The CDR3: CASCDRGETQYF. In DNA form, the CDR3 reads TGTGCCAGCTGTGACAGGGGAGAGACCCAGTACTTC.

The chain employs TRBV29-1 and TRBJ2-2, with 8 bases lining up with TRBD1. The CDR3 extends over 14 amino acids. Germline assignment: CDR1 SQVTM and CDR2 ANQGSEA. J lost 3 bases, V lost 6 bases, and 6 bases had no gene match. This CDR3 is CSVGQGADTGELFF. CDR3 nucleotide sequence: TGCAGCGTGGGGCAGGGGGCAGACACCGGGGAGCTGTTTTTT.

This clone was counted a single time. The chain couples TRBV6-5 to TRBJ2-7; possibly TRBD2 for D (5 bases). This CDR3 comprises 14 residues. Germline CDR1 reads MNHEY; CDR2 reads SVGAGI. Trimming stripped 6 bases from V and 2 bases from J, with 14 bases between. Here the CDR3 reads CASSESNGAYEQYF. The CDR3 DNA sequence: TGTGCCAGCAGCGAAAGTAACGGGGCCTACGAGCAGTACTTC.

The chain carries TRBV27 and TRBJ2-1; a weak D match, TRBD2 (6 bases). This CDR3 spans 13 amino acids. Germline CDR1 MNHEY, CDR2 SMNVEV (reference sequence). V was shortened by 6 bases and J by 4 bases, with 10 bases between the two germline ends. The CDR3 loop reads CASRRDAYNEQFF. The CDR3 DNA reads TGTGCCAGCAGGCGGGACGCTTACAATGAGCAGTTCTTC.

This clone was detected a few times. The V and J genes are TRBV7-9 and TRBJ2-3, with 9 bases fitting TRBD2. The trim removed 1 base at V and 4 bases at J, leaving 0 bases unmatched. CDR1 SEHNR and CDR2 FQNEAQ come from the germline V gene (reference sequence). This CDR3 is 14 amino acids long. The CDR3 DNA sequence: TGTGCCAGCAGCTTAGTAGCGGGGGCAGATACGCAGTATTTT. This encodes CASSLVAGADTQYF.

There are a few counts of this clone. In the same sample, other DNA sequences code for this CDR3. J is TRBJ1-2 and V is TRBV20-1; D is uncertain. CDR3 length: 11 amino acids. Germline assignment: CDR1 DFQATT and CDR2 SNEGSKA (reference sequence). V lost 1 base to trimming and J lost 4 bases, with 4 bases between them. CDR3 bases: TGCAGTGCTAGAGGCTCCTATGGCTACACCTTC. It is translated as CSARGSYGYTF.

V and J are TRBV27 and TRBJ1-2; D remains ambiguous. The CDR3 totals 16 residues. Germline V lookup: CDR1 MNHEY, CDR2 SMNVEV (reference sequence). V lost 5 bases, J lost 0 bases, and 16 bases lay in between. CDR3 nucleotides: TGTGCCAGCAGTCCCCAAATTCTCGGGGCTAACTATGGCTACACCTTC. Its protein product is CASSPQILGANYGYTF.

The V gene is TRBV6-5, the J gene TRBJ2-7; 10 bases are a match to TRBD1. V gave up 6 bases and J gave up 6 bases; unmatched junction bases: 11. Germline V gene sequence: CDR1 MNHEY, CDR2 SVGAGI. The length of the CDR3 is 15 residues. The CDR3 nucleotides are TGTGCCAGCAGGTTAACCGGGACAGGGGCAAGCGAGCAGTACTTC. Protein: CASRLTGTGASEQYF.

This chain joins TRBV13 and TRBJ2-2; 7 nucleotides agree with TRBD1. Germline V gene sequence: CDR1 PRHDT, CDR2 FYEKMQ (reference sequence). The CDR3 is 14 residues long. After removal of 5 bases from V and 2 bases from J, the junction contained 2 bases not matched to a gene. The CDR3 here is CASSRDRNTGELFF. For the CDR3, the DNA is TGTGCCAGCAGCCGGGACAGAAACACCGGGGAGCTGTTTTTT.

The genes are TRBV28 and TRBJ1-6, with D perhaps matching TRBD1 (6 bases). This CDR3 contains 15 residues. Germline lookup yields CDR1 MDHEN and CDR2 SYDVKM. With 5 bases removed from V and 9 bases from J, the gap between germline ends came to 17 bases. DNA for the CDR3: TGTGCCAGCAGTCCGTACAGGGCTAACTTTTCACCCCTCCACTTT. As protein: CASSPYRANFSPLHF.

This rearrangement joins TRBV18 to TRBJ2-5, with D uncertain. This CDR3 is built from 12 residues. The germline CDR1 and CDR2 sequences are KGHSH and LQKENI. Between the trimmed V and J ends, which lost 2 bases and 5 bases, there was a span of 6 bases. The DNA of the CDR3 is TGTGCCAGCTCACCATTCGGTGAGACCCAGTACTTC. Translation: CASSPFGETQYF. Complete variable domain (other parts from reference TRBV18 and TRBJ2-5): NAGVMQNPRHLVRRRGQEARLRCSPMKGHSHVYWYRQLPEEGLKFMVYLQKENIIDESGMPKERFSAEFPKEGPSILRIQQVVRGDSAAYFCASSPFGETQYFGPGTRLLVL.

V usage is TRBV5-8 and J usage is TRBJ1-4; the D gene is possibly TRBD1 (6 bases). V was cut by 4 bases and J by 4 bases, with 11 bases left in between. This CDR3 has 14 amino acids. Germline V lookup: CDR1 SGHTS, CDR2 YDEGEE. Here the CDR3 reads CASSQDSYNEKLFF. CDR3 nucleotide sequence: TGTGCCAGCAGCCAGGACAGCTATAATGAAAAACTGTTTTTT.

This clone was seen a handful of times. V is TRBV7-9 and J is TRBJ1-2, with 10 nucleotides matching TRBD1. This CDR3 has 18 residues. CDR1 and CDR2 from the germline V gene are SEHNR and FQNEAQ (reference sequence). The junction had 14 bases not matched to a gene; V was cut back by 4 bases and J by 3 bases. CDR3 in amino acids: CASSSPAGTGDGDYGYTF. The DNA for the CDR3 is TGTGCCAGCAGCTCGCCAGCCGGGACAGGGGACGGGGACTATGGCTACACCTTC.

V is TRBV19 and J is TRBJ1-2; D remains unclear. Germline CDR1 LNHDA, CDR2 SQIVND (reference sequence). Trimming pared 1 base from V and 1 base from J, leaving 10 bases between. This CDR3 comprises 15 residues. CDR3 in amino acids: CASSIVGSFNYGYTF. The CDR3, as DNA: TGTGCCAGTAGTATAGTCGGGAGCTTTAACTATGGCTACACCTTC.

The chain recombines TRBV7-3 with TRBJ1-6, with D possibly being TRBD1 (6 bases). With 6 bases removed from V and 7 bases from J, the gap between germline ends came to 13 bases. CDR1 SGHTA and CDR2 FQGTGA come from the germline V gene. This CDR3 contains 14 residues. The CDR3 region is CASSEGGSNSPLHF. The CDR3 DNA reads TGTGCCAGCAGTGAGGGGGGTTCGAATTCACCCCTCCACTTT.

J is TRBJ2-1 and V is TRBV9; TRBD2 might be the D (5 bases). This CDR3 is built from 14 residues. V dropped 0 bases and J dropped 3 bases, with 7 bases sitting between them. From germline, CDR1 is SGDLS and CDR2 YYNGEE. CDR3 nucleotide sequence: TGTGCCAGCAGCGTAGGTGGGAGCTACAATGAGCAGTTCTTC. Protein product: CASSVGGSYNEQFF.

This clone was counted a few times. V and J are TRBV27 and TRBJ1-2; D is perhaps TRBD1 (5 bases). CDR3 length equals 13 residues. The germline gives CDR1 MNHEY, CDR2 SMNVEV (reference sequence). Trimming cost V 9 bases and J 7 bases, with 18 bases left between them. The CDR3 region has the DNA TGTGCCAGTCAAGCAGCCCCGGGGGGTGGCTACACCTTC. This gives the protein CASQAAPGGGYTF.

The chain is built from TRBV7-5 and TRBJ2-1; the table's D call, TRBD2, was not checked against the DNA. TRBV7-5 is a recognized pseudogene. This CDR3 has 17 residues. Here the CDR3 reads CARSLTGLGDVVYEQFF. For the CDR3, the DNA is TGTGCCAGAAGCTTAACGGGACTAGGAGATGTTGTGTATGAGCAGTTCTTC.

This clone was seen a few times. The chain links TRBV28 to TRBJ2-1, with TRBD2 matching 10 bases. The CDR3 loop spans 19 amino acids. Losses at the gene ends were 4 bases for V and 4 bases for J; bases not matched to a gene: 16. In germline, CDR1 is MDHEN, CDR2 SYDVKM. The CDR3 spells CASSSVVSIAGGTYNEQFF. CDR3 nucleotides: TGTGCCAGCAGTTCCGTGGTGTCGATAGCGGGGGGTACTTACAATGAGCAGTTCTTC.

The CDR3 loop is CASSPIQGSNQPQHF. The CDR3 nucleotides read TGTGCCAGCAGTCCGATACAGGGGAGCAATCAGCCCCAGCATTTT. The chain links TRBV27 to TRBJ1-5, with 7 bases aligning to TRBD1. Germline V CDR1 and CDR2: MNHEY, SMNVEV (reference sequence). The CDR3 is 15 amino acids. Trimming at V came to 5 bases and at J to 1 base, leaving 5 bases not matched to a gene.

V gene TRBV5-5 combines with J gene TRBJ1-1; D call uncertain. The CDR3 is 15 residues long. V shed 2 bases and J shed 4 bases, with 15 bases lying between them. Germline CDR1 SGHKS, CDR2 YYEKEE (reference sequence). The CDR3 DNA reads as TGTGCCAGCAGCTTTCGGATCACCAAGGGCACTGAAGCTTTCTTT. This translates into CASSFRITKGTEAFF.